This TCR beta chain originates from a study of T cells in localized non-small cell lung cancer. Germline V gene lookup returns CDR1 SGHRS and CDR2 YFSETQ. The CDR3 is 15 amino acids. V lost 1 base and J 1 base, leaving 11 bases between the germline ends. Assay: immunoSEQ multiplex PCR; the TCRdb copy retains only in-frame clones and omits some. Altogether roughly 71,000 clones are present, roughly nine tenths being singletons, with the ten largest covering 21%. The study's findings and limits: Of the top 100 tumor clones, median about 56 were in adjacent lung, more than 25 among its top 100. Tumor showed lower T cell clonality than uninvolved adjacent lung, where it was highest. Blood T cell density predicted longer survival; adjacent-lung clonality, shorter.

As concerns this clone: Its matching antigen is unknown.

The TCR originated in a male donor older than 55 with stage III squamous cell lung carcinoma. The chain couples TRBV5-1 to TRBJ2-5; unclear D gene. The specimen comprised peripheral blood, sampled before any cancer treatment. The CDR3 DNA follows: TGCGCCAGCAGCTTGCAGTACGGAACCCAAGAGACCCAGTACTTC. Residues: CASSLQYGTQETQYF.